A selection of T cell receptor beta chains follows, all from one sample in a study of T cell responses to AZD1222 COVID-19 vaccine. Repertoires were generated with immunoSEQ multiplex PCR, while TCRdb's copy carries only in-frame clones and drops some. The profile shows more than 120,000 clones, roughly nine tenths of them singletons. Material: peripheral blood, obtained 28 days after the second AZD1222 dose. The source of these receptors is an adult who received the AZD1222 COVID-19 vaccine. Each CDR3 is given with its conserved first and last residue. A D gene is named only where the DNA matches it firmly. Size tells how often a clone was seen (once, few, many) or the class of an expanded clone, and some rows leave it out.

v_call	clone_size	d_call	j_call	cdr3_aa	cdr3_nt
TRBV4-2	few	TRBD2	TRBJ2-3	CASSQGVGTSGTDTQYF	TGTGCCAGCAGCCAAGGTGTAGGGACTAGCGGCACAGATACGCAGTATTTT
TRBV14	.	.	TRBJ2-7	CASSQDRGGYPTEQYF	TGTGCCAGCAGCCAAGATCGAGGGGGATACCCCACCGAGCAGTACTTC
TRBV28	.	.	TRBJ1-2	CASTGGGSYGYTF	TGTGCCAGCACCGGGGGGGGAAGCTATGGCTACACCTTC
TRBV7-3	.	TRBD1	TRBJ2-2	CASSLTGQGARTGELFF	TGTGCCAGCAGCTTAACAGGACAGGGGGCGAGGACCGGGGAGCTGTTTTTT
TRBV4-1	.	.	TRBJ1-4	CASSQGPSREEKLFF	TGCGCCAGCAGCCAGGGCCCTTCCCGCGAGGAAAAACTGTTTTTT
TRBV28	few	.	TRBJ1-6	CASSYHQDNSPLHF	TGTGCCAGCAGTTACCATCAGGATAATTCACCCCTCCACTTT
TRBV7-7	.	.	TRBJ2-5	CASSQGHVETQYF	TGTGCCAGCAGCCAGGGACACGTGGAGACCCAGTACTTC
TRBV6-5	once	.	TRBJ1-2	CASSPGASSGYTF	TGTGCCAGCAGCCCCGGGGCCTCATCGGGCTACACCTTC
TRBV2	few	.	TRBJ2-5	CASSEDTQETQYF	TGTGCCAGCAGTGAAGACACTCAAGAGACCCAGTACTTC
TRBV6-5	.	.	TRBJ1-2	CASRQYREGNYGYTF	TGTGCCAGCAGACAATACAGGGAGGGTAACTATGGCTACACCTTC
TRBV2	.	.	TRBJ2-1	CASSEATGSYNEQFF	TGTGCCAGCAGTGAAGCCACAGGGTCCTACAATGAGCAGTTCTTC
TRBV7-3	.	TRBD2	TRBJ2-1	CASSSYGGEAYNEQFF	TGTGCCAGCAGCTCCTATGGGGGGGAGGCCTACAATGAGCAGTTCTTC
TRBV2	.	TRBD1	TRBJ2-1	CASSSRDRGDEQFF	TGTGCCAGCTCATCACGGGACAGGGGAGATGAGCAGTTCTTC
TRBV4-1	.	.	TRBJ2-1	CASSPAGRRDVYNEQFF	TGCGCCAGCAGTCCCGCGGGGAGGCGGGACGTCTACAATGAGCAGTTCTTC
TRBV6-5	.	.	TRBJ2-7	CASSPADRFYEQYF	TGTGCCAGCAGTCCGGCGGACAGATTCTACGAGCAGTACTTC
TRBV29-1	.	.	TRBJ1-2	CSAPRGDNYGYTF	TGCAGCGCTCCCCGTGGGGACAACTATGGCTACACCTTC
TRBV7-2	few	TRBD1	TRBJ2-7	CASSLVAGGDEQYF	TGTGCCAGCAGCTTAGTCGCAGGGGGCGACGAGCAGTACTTC
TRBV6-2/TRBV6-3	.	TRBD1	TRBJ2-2	CASSYLTRDSSTGELFF	TGTGCCAGCAGTTACTTGACCCGGGACAGCTCCACCGGGGAGCTGTTTTTT
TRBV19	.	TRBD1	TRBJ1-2	CASSMPRQGWDGYTF	TGTGCCAGTAGTATGCCCCGACAGGGTTGGGATGGCTACACCTTC
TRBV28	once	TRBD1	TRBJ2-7	CASSSPSTGGDYYEQYF	TGTGCCAGCAGTTCCCCCTCGACAGGGGGCGATTACTACGAGCAGTACTTC
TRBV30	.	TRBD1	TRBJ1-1	CAWSLLTGHEAFF	TGTGCCTGGAGCCTTCTGACAGGGCATGAAGCTTTCTTT
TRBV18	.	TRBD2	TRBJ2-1	CASSGGGPHEQFF	TGTGCCAGCTCAGGCGGGGGGCCCCATGAGCAGTTCTTC
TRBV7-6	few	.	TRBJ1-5	CASSLGGSWSNQPQHF	TGTGCCAGCAGCTTAGGTGGGTCCTGGAGCAATCAGCCCCAGCATTTT
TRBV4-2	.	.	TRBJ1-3	CASSPDRNTIYF	TGTGCCAGCAGCCCGGACAGAAACACCATATATTTT
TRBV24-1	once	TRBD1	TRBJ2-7	CATSDSGTANSYEQYF	TGTGCCACCAGTGACTCCGGGACAGCGAACTCCTACGAGCAGTACTTC
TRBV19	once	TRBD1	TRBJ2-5	CASSRQPGQEGTQYF	TGTGCCAGTAGTAGACAACCGGGACAGGAGGGGACCCAGTACTTC
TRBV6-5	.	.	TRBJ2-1	CASRGDWNNEQFF	TGTGCCAGCAGAGGGGACTGGAACAATGAGCAGTTCTTC
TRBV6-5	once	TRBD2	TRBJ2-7	CASSREGPTYEQYF	TGTGCCAGCAGTCGGGAGGGGCCCACCTACGAGCAGTACTTC
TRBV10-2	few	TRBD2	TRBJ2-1	CATGTSGTSNEQFF	TGCGCCACTGGGACTAGCGGGACCAGCAATGAGCAGTTCTTC
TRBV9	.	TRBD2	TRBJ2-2	CASSVLSGRGTGELFF	TGTGCCAGCAGCGTCCTGAGCGGGAGGGGCACCGGGGAGCTGTTTTTT
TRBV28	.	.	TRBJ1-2	CASSLGTKDYGYTF	TGTGCCAGCAGTTTAGGGACCAAGGACTATGGCTACACCTTC
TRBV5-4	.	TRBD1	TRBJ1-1	CASRSGTAEAFF	TGTGCCAGCAGATCCGGGACAGCTGAAGCTTTCTTT
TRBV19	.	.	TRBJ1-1	CASSMGFATEAFF	TGTGCCAGTAGTATGGGGTTTGCCACTGAAGCTTTCTTT
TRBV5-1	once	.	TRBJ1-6	CASSERGLNSPLHF	TGCGCCAGCAGCGAAAGGGGCTTAAATTCACCCCTCCACTTT
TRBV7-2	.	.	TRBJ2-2	CASSSGELFF	TGTGCCAGCAGCTCTGGGGAGCTGTTTTTT
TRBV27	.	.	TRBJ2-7	CASSFSLASSYEQYF	TGTGCCAGCAGTTTCAGCCTAGCGAGCTCCTACGAGCAGTACTTC
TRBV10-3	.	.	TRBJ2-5	CAISGTSPVAQYF	TGTGCCATCAGCGGGACTTCCCCAGTGGCCCAGTACTTC
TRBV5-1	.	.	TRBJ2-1	CASSTGRDRGDEQFF	TGCGCCAGCAGTACAGGGCGGGATAGGGGCGATGAGCAGTTCTTC
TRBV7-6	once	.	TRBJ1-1	CASSPPGIETEAFF	TGTGCCAGCAGCCCCCCGGGGATAGAGACTGAAGCTTTCTTT
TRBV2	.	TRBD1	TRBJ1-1	CASSSPFRDRNTEAFF	TGTGCCAGCAGTTCCCCCTTTCGGGACAGGAACACTGAAGCTTTCTTT
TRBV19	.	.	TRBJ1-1	CASSGQAGIKAFF	TGTGCCAGTAGTGGGCAGGCGGGGATTAAAGCTTTCTTT
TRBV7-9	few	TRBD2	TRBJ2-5	CASSHRLAETQYF	TGTGCCAGCAGCCACCGACTAGCAGAGACCCAGTACTTC
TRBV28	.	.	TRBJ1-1	CASSSSPGRTGTEAFF	TGTGCCAGCAGTTCAAGTCCGGGACGGACGGGCACTGAAGCTTTCTTT
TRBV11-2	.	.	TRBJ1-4	CASSPGRASANEKLFF	TGTGCCAGCAGCCCAGGGCGGGCCAGTGCTAATGAAAAACTGTTTTTT
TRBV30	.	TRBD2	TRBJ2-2	CAWSPSGIYGELFF	TGTGCCTGGAGCCCCAGCGGGATCTACGGGGAGCTGTTTTTT
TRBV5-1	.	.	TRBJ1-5	CASSLLMGQPQHF	TGCGCCAGCAGCTTGTTAATGGGTCAGCCCCAGCATTTT
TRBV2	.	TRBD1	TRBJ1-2	CASSSTGTVIYGYTF	TGTGCCAGCAGTAGTACCGGGACAGTTATTTATGGCTACACCTTC
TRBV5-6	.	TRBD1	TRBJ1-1	CASSPGQGSAEAFF	TGTGCCAGCAGCCCGGGACAGGGGAGCGCTGAAGCTTTCTTT
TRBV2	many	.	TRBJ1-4	CASSEGGEKLFF	TGTGCCAGCAGTGAGGGAGGTGAAAAACTGTTTTTT
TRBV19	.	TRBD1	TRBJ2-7	CASSLGQGAYEQYF	TGTGCCAGTAGCCTCGGCCAGGGGGCATACGAGCAGTACTTC
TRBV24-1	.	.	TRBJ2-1	CATSWATYNEQFF	TGTGCCACCTCCTGGGCGACCTACAATGAGCAGTTCTTC
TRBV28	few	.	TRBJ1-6	CASSLGSLLPVNLHF	TGTGCCAGCAGTTTAGGCAGTTTGCTTCCCGTGAACCTCCACTTT
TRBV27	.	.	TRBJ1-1	CASSLEGRFNTEAFF	TGTGCCAGCAGTTTGGAGGGGAGATTTAACACTGAAGCTTTCTTT
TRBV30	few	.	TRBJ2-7	CAWRIAGSYEQYF	TGTGCCTGGAGAATAGCAGGCTCCTACGAGCAGTACTTC